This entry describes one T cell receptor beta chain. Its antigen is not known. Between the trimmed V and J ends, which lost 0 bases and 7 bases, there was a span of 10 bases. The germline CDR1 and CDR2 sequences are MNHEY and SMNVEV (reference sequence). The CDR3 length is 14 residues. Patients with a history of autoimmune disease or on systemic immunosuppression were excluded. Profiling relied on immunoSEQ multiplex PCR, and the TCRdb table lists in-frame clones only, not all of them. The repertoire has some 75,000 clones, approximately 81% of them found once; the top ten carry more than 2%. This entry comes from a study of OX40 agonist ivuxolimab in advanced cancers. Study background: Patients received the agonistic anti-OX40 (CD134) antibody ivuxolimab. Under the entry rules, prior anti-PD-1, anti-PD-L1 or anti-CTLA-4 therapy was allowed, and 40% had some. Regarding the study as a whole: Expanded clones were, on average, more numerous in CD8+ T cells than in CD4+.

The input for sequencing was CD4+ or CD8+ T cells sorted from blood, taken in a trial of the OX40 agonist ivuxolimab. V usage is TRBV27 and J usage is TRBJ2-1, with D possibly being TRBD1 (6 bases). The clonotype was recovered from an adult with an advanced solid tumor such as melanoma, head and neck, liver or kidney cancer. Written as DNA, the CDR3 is TGTGCCAGCAGTTTATCTAAAGGGGGTAATGAGCAGTTCTTC. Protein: CASSLSKGGNEQFF.